This T cell receptor (beta chain) derives from a study of blood T cell repertoires in COVID-19. Overall study context: Italy, Spain and the United States were the sources of the convalescent and acute COVID-19 samples.

In the authors' methods: Counts of nucleated cells, estimated from reference gene primer amplification, were obtained. Here immunoSEQ multiplex PCR was the method, and the copy in TCRdb shows in-frame clones only, minus some. V and J calls and clone size are copied from that table; D and trimming were computed from the DNA. The top ten hold about 6% of the sample, which has roughly 240,000 clones, 86% seen once. Seattle's enrolled individuals joined amid active infection and were then monitored longitudinally. This receptor was taken from a woman at least 80 years old with COVID-19, enrolled during active disease. The sequencing sample was made of peripheral blood.

This CDR3 reads CASSPGQGANEQFF. Written as DNA, the CDR3 is TGTGCCAGCTCACCAGGGCAGGGGGCAAATGAGCAGTTCTTC. This chain links TRBV18 with TRBJ2-1, with TRBD1 matching 8 bases. Germline assignment: CDR1 KGHSH and CDR2 LQKENI. The CDR3 has 14 amino acids. The V gene end was trimmed by 2 bases and the J gene end by 7 bases; junction bases not matched to a gene: 4.